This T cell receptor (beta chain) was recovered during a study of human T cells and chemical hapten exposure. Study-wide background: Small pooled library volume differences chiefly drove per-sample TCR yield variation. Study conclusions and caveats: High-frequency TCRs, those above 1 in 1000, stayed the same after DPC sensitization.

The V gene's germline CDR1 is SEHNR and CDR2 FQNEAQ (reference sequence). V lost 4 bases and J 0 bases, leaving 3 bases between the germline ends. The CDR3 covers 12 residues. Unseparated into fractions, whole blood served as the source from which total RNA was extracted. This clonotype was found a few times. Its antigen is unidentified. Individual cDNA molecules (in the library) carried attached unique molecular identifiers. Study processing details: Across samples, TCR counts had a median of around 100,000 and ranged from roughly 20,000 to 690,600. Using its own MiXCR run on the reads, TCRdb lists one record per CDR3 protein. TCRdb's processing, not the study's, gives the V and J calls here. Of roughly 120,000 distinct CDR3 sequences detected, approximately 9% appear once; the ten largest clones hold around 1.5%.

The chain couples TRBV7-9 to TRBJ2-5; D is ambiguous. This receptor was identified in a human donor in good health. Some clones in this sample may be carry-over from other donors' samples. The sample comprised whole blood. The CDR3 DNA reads TGTGCCAGCAGCTCGTACCAAGAGACCCAGTACTTC. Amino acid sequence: CASSSYQETQYF.